The 25 T cell receptor beta chains below were found in one sample sequenced in a study of OX40 agonist ivuxolimab in advanced cancers. Clones were sequenced by immunoSEQ multiplex PCR, and TCRdb holds only the in-frame ones, with some missing. The sample lists about 79,000 clones, roughly 91% occurring once. Here the sequenced sample was CD4+ or CD8+ T cells sorted from blood, taken in a trial of the OX40 agonist ivuxolimab. All receptors come from an adult with an advanced solid tumor such as melanoma, head and neck, liver or kidney cancer.

The chain joins TRBV4-1 to TRBJ1-2, with D unresolved. There are 16 residues in the CDR3. V lost 0 bases and J 1 base, leaving 12 bases between the germline ends. Germline lookup yields CDR1 MGHRA and CDR2 YSYEKL. DNA of the CDR3: TGCGCCAGCAGCCAAGACTACCTCCAGAGTAACTATGGCTACACCTTC. It codes for CASSQDYLQSNYGYTF.

The CDR3 DNA follows: TGTGCCAGCAGCCAGGGACCTAGGGAGACCCAGTACTTC. Its protein product is CASSQGPRETQYF. J is TRBJ2-5 and V is TRBV5-7; D is tentatively TRBD1 or TRBD2 (5 bases each). TRBV5-7 is annotated as an ORF whose role is uncertain. V lost 4 bases and J lost 5, with 12 bases in between. The CDR3 has 13 residues.

The rearrangement joins TRBV18 to TRBJ2-5; 10 nucleotides line up with TRBD1. The CDR3 contains 15 residues. V dropped 4 bases and J dropped 5; count of bases not matched to a gene: 7. Germline V gene lookup returns CDR1 KGHSH and CDR2 LQKENI. The CDR3: CASSLGTGATETQYF. CDR3 nucleotides: TGTGCCAGCTCACTCGGGACAGGGGCTACGGAGACCCAGTACTTC.

This rearrangement joins TRBV15 to TRBJ1-4, with 7 bases that match TRBD1. The germline gives CDR1 LNHNV, CDR2 YYDKDF (reference sequence). The CDR3 extends over 15 amino acids. V dropped 5 bases and J dropped 8; count of bases not matched to a gene: 11. CDR3 bases: TGTGCCACCAGCCTAAGGACAGGCCCTGAGGAAAAACTGTTTTTT. Residues: CATSLRTGPEEKLFF.

The genes are TRBV19 and TRBJ2-3; 7 bases agree with TRBD2. This CDR3 is built from 14 residues. CDR1 is LNHDA and CDR2 is SQIVND in the germline V gene (reference sequence). V lost 8 bases, J lost 3 bases, and 8 bases stayed unmatched. The chain's CDR3 is CASSGWGGTDTQYF. The CDR3, as DNA: TGTGCCAGTTCCGGGTGGGGAGGGACAGATACGCAGTATTTT.

This clone occurred a few times. The chain employs TRBV2 and TRBJ1-5, with 9 positions matching TRBD1. Per germline, CDR1 SNHLY and CDR2 FYNNEI. The ends lost 9 bases at V and 3 bases at J; junction bases unmatched: 6. This CDR3 spans 14 amino acids. The CDR3 protein is CARRDRAINQPQHF. CDR3 nucleotides: TGTGCCAGACGGGACAGGGCCATCAATCAGCCCCAGCATTTT.

V usage is TRBV10-3 and J usage is TRBJ2-7, with TRBD1 matching 9 bases. From germline, CDR1 is ENHRY and CDR2 SYGVKD. V lost 10 bases, J lost 2 bases, and 9 bases stayed unmatched. The CDR3 is 14 residues long. The CDR3 protein is CASSHDRGTYEQYF. The CDR3 DNA reads TGTGCCAGCAGCCATGACAGGGGGACCTACGAGCAGTACTTC.

The chain recombines TRBV19 with TRBJ2-1; 9 nucleotides match TRBD2. The CDR3 runs 14 residues. V shed 7 bases, J shed 7 bases, and the junction held 8 bases outside the gene matches. Germline assignment: CDR1 LNHDA and CDR2 SQIVND (reference sequence). The CDR3 loop reads CASTRGGAGNEQFF. The DNA of the CDR3 is TGTGCCAGTACACGCGGGGGGGCCGGTAATGAGCAGTTCTTC.

V gene TRBV4-1 combines with J gene TRBJ2-1, with 10 bases identical to TRBD1. After removal of 2 bases from V and 5 bases from J, the junction contained 9 bases not matched to a gene. This CDR3 contains 17 residues. CDR1 is MGHRA and CDR2 is YSYEKL in the germline V gene. The CDR3 sequence is CASSQMVPGQGHNEQFF. The CDR3 region has the DNA TGCGCCAGCAGCCAAATGGTACCGGGACAGGGGCACAATGAGCAGTTCTTC.

The chain carries TRBV13 and TRBJ1-2; a weak D match, TRBD1 (6 bases). This CDR3 contains 17 residues. Germline-derived CDR1 and CDR2 are PRHDT and FYEKMQ (reference sequence). V lost 5 bases, J lost 3 bases, and 22 bases lay in between. The CDR3 here is CASSPKPGQPKHYGYTF. CDR3 nucleotides: TGTGCCAGCAGCCCCAAACCCGGACAGCCGAAGCACTATGGCTACACCTTC. Complete variable domain (other parts from reference TRBV13 and TRBJ1-2): AAGVIQSPRHLIKEKRETATLKCYPIPRHDTVYWYQQGPGQDPQFLISFYEKMQSDKGSIPDRFSAQQFSDYHSELNMSSLELGDSALYFCASSPKPGQPKHYGYTFGSGTRLTVV.

The V call is TRBV2, the J call TRBJ2-7; D might be TRBD1 (5 bases). With 5 bases removed from V and 2 bases from J, the gap between germline ends came to 19 bases. Germline lookup yields CDR1 SNHLY and CDR2 FYNNEI. The CDR3 extends over 16 amino acids. DNA for the CDR3: TGTGCCAGCAGTAGGGGTCCAGTTGAGGTAACCTACGAGCAGTACGTC. This sequence encodes CASSRGPVEVTYEQYV.

The chain recombines TRBV7-2 with TRBJ2-2, with 11 bases identical to TRBD1. The germline V gene has CDR1 SGHTA and CDR2 FQGNSA. The CDR3 runs to 15 residues. V was pared by 7 bases and J by 4 bases, with 5 bases of the junction left unmatched. The CDR3, as DNA: TGTGCCAGCACCAAGGACAGGGGGCGCACCGGGGAGCTGTTTTTT. The encoded protein is CASTKDRGRTGELFF. Full variable domain (remainder filled in from reference TRBV7-2 and TRBJ2-2): GAGVSQSPSNKVTEKGKDVELRCDPISGHTALYWYRQSLGQGLEFLIYFQGNSAPDKSGLPSDRFSAERTGGSVSTLTIQRTQQEDSAVYLCASTKDRGRTGELFFGEGSRLTVL.

As DNA, the CDR3 is TGTGCCAGCACTCCGAGGGGGGCCTCTGAAGCTTTCTTT. This encodes CASTPRGASEAFF. The chain carries TRBV6-6 and TRBJ1-1; the D gene is possibly TRBD1 (6 bases). Germline V gene data show CDR1 as MNHNY and CDR2 as SVGAGI (reference sequence). This CDR3 is 13 amino acids long. V was clipped by 7 bases and J by 6 bases, with 15 bases between them.

The chain couples TRBV30 to TRBJ2-5; TRBD1 is a possible D gene (7 bases). The CDR3 runs 14 residues. The germline gives CDR1 GTSNPN, CDR2 SVGIG (reference sequence). The ends were cut back, 2 bases at V and 5 bases at J, with 15 bases in the middle. The CDR3 is CAWSLGGGGETQYF. In nucleotides, the CDR3 is TGTGCCTGGAGTCTCGGAGGGGGCGGGGAGACCCAGTACTTC.

The chain combines TRBV19 with TRBJ1-5; D not resolved. The ends were cut back, 7 bases at V and 3 bases at J, with 10 bases in the middle. The CDR3 spans 13 residues. CDR1 is LNHDA, CDR2 SQIVND, per germline (reference sequence). CDR3 protein: CASKIGYNQPQHF. The CDR3 DNA sequence: TGTGCCAGTAAGATAGGGTACAATCAGCCCCAGCATTTT.

This chain links TRBV7-2 with TRBJ2-2, with a weak D call TRBD2 (5 bases). The CDR3 consists of 14 residues. Trimming removed 5 bases at V and 1 base at J, with 8 bases between. CDR1 SGHTA and CDR2 FQGNSA come from the germline V gene. The CDR3: CASSLGLNTGELFF. The CDR3 coding sequence is TGTGCCAGCAGCCTCGGACTGAACACCGGGGAGCTGTTTTTT.

V and J are TRBV28 and TRBJ1-3; 8 nucleotides agree with TRBD1. CDR3 length: 17 amino acids. V lost 6 bases to trimming and J lost 0 bases; unmatched junction nucleotides: 10. Germline CDR1 MDHEN, CDR2 SYDVKM. The CDR3 loop is CASSLTDRDYSGNTIYF. The CDR3, as DNA: TGTGCCAGCAGCTTAACGGACAGGGATTACTCTGGAAACACCATATATTTT. The whole variable domain, remainder taken from reference TRBV28 and TRBJ1-3, is DVKVTQSSRYLVKRTGEKVFLECVQDMDHENMFWYRQDPGLGLRLIYFSYDVKMKEKGDIPEGYSVSREKKERFSLILESASTNQTSMYLCASSLTDRDYSGNTIYFGEGSWLTVV.

The chain carries TRBV19 and TRBJ2-4, with D perhaps TRBD2 (5 bases). V shed 3 bases and J shed 6 bases, with 15 bases lying between them. The CDR3 spans 15 residues. Per the germline V gene, CDR1 is LNHDA and CDR2 is SQIVND (reference sequence). CDR3 region: CASSMEVYRRNIQYF. The DNA of the CDR3 is TGTGCCAGTAGTATGGAGGTCTACCGTAGAAACATTCAGTACTTC.

The chain is built from TRBV6-6 and TRBJ2-3; D tentatively fits TRBD1 or TRBD2 (5 bases each). The ends were cut back, 0 bases at V and 1 base at J, with 8 bases in the middle. Germline lookup yields CDR1 MNHNY and CDR2 SVGAGI (reference sequence). The CDR3 contains 15 residues. The CDR3 sequence: CASSYSRGGTDTQYF. CDR3 nucleotide sequence: TGTGCCAGCAGTTACTCGAGAGGGGGCACAGATACGCAGTATTTT.

This clone was seen once. The chain employs TRBV5-8 and TRBJ1-2; D uncertain. CDR1 SGHTS and CDR2 YDEGEE come from the germline V gene. The CDR3 totals 17 residues. V was shortened by 0 bases and J by 6 bases, with 21 bases between the two germline ends. CDR3 nucleotides: TGTGCCAGCAGCTTGGGAGGGTCCCCTTCCCTTTCGGATGGCTACACCTTC. This codes for CASSLGGSPSLSDGYTF.

V gene TRBV5-5 combines with J gene TRBJ2-1, with TRBD2 matching over 12 bases. The germline V gene encodes CDR1 SGHKS and CDR2 YYEKEE (reference sequence). The CDR3 is 16 amino acids. With V trimmed by 0 bases and J by 6 bases, 4 bases remained unmatched. The DNA for the CDR3 is TGTGCCAGCAGCTTGGGGACTAGCGGGGTAGGCAATGAGCAGTTCTTC. Its translation: CASSLGTSGVGNEQFF.

The gene calls are TRBV5-4 and TRBJ2-5; TRBD2 agrees at 7 bases. The J segment lost 5 bases and the V segment lost 0 bases, leaving 7 bases of the junction unmatched. CDR3 length: 15 amino acids. Germline V gene sequence: CDR1 SGHNT, CDR2 YYREEE (reference sequence). The CDR3 bases are TGTGCCAGCAGCTTGGCTTCAGAGGGAGGGGAGACCCAGTACTTC. Its translation: CASSLASEGGETQYF.

This clone appeared a single time. The V call is TRBV10-2, the J call TRBJ1-2, with D uncertain. Trimming stripped 2 bases from V and 5 bases from J, with 15 bases between. The CDR3 spans 15 residues. Looked up from germline, CDR1 is WSHSY and CDR2 is SAAADI. CDR3 region: CASSEIERVRYGYTF. The CDR3 DNA is TGCGCCAGCAGTGAGATTGAAAGGGTTAGGTATGGCTACACCTTC.

V is TRBV5-4 and J is TRBJ2-3; TRBD2 matches 7 bases. Per the germline V gene, CDR1 is SGHNT and CDR2 is YYREEE (reference sequence). There are 14 residues in the CDR3. V trimming: 4 bases; J trimming: 0 bases; junction bases outside the gene matches: 2. CDR3 coding DNA: TGTGCCAGCAGCCATAGCGGGAGCACAGATACGCAGTATTTT. It yields the protein CASSHSGSTDTQYF. The variable domain in full, completed from reference TRBV5-4 and TRBJ2-3, reads ETGVTQSPTHLIKTRGQQVTLRCSSQSGHNTVSWYQQALGQGPQFIFQYYREEENGRGNFPPRFSGLQFPNYSSELNVNALELDDSALYLCASSHSGSTDTQYFGPGTRLTVL.

The rearrangement joins TRBV6-6 to TRBJ1-3, with 8 nucleotides matching TRBD1. V shed 4 bases, J shed 7 bases, and the junction held 6 bases outside the gene matches. CDR1 is MNHNY, CDR2 SVGAGI, per germline (reference sequence). This CDR3 has 14 residues. The CDR3 is CASSLQTGGNTIYF. The CDR3 DNA is TGTGCCAGCAGTTTGCAAACAGGGGGTAACACCATATATTTT.